A single sample is the source of the 13 T cell receptor beta chains below, sequenced in a study of OX40 agonist ivuxolimab in advanced cancers. The table came from immunoSEQ multiplex PCR; TCRdb's copy has only in-frame clones and leaves some out. This sample yields roughly 80,000 clones, of which 84% are seen a single time; approximately 1.7% belongs to the top ten. This specimen was CD4+ or CD8+ T cells sorted from blood, taken in a trial of the OX40 agonist ivuxolimab. The receptor set was obtained from an adult with an advanced solid tumor such as melanoma, head and neck, liver or kidney cancer.

The V call is TRBV7-9, the J call TRBJ2-2; no clear D. V lost 3 bases to trimming and J lost 0 bases, with 5 bases between them. Germline V gene lookup returns CDR1 SEHNR and CDR2 FQNEAQ (reference sequence). There are 14 residues in the CDR3. The CDR3: CASSLQANTGELFF. The CDR3 DNA reads TGTGCCAGCAGCTTGCAAGCGAACACCGGGGAGCTGTTTTTT.

This clone was found once. V usage is TRBV5-5 and J usage is TRBJ1-2; a possible D gene is TRBD1 (5 bases). Germline V gives CDR1 SGHKS, CDR2 YYEKEE (reference sequence). This CDR3 region has 16 residues. Trimming shortened V by 0 bases and J by 8 bases, and 20 bases separated the two germline ends. CDR3 amino acids: CASSLVVDTALGGYTF. CDR3 nucleotide sequence: TGTGCCAGCAGCTTGGTGGTGGACACTGCCTTGGGGGGCTACACCTTC.

The chain joins TRBV9 to TRBJ2-5; 7 bases agree with TRBD2. With V trimmed by 0 bases and J by 7 bases, 12 bases remained unmatched. Germline CDR1 and CDR2: SGDLS and YYNGEE. The CDR3 covers 16 residues. In DNA, the CDR3 is TGTGCCAGCAGCGTAGCAGGGCGGGGGAGCCGTGGGACCCAGTACTTC. Its protein is CASSVAGRGSRGTQYF.

To note about this clone: The same CDR3 also results from other DNA sequences found in this sample. This rearrangement joins TRBV11-2 to TRBJ2-5; TRBD1 agrees at 7 bases. The CDR3 spans 14 residues. Germline CDR1 and CDR2: SGHAT and FQNNGV. The ends lost 5 bases at V and 2 bases at J; junction bases unmatched: 5. In DNA form, the CDR3 reads TGTGCCAGCAGCCCCGGGACAGCGCAAGAGACCCAGTACTTC. Amino acid sequence: CASSPGTAQETQYF.

This chain links TRBV6-1 with TRBJ1-6; 7 bases map to TRBD1. V lost 4 bases and J lost 5; bases outside the gene matches: 2. The CDR3 is 14 amino acids. The germline CDR1 and CDR2 sequences are MNHNS and SASEGT. CDR3 loop: CASSAGQNNSPLHF. DNA of the CDR3: TGTGCCAGCAGTGCGGGACAGAATAATTCACCCCTCCACTTT.

This chain connects TRBV19 to TRBJ1-5; no clear D gene. Looked up from germline, CDR1 is LNHDA and CDR2 is SQIVND (reference sequence). V was clipped by 3 bases and J by 2 bases, with 8 bases between them. There are 14 residues in the CDR3. The CDR3 DNA reads TGTGCCAGTAGTATGGGCCATGGCAATCAGCCCCAGCATTTT. This encodes CASSMGHGNQPQHF.

V usage is TRBV30 and J usage is TRBJ1-2, with 7 bases identical to TRBD1. The CDR3 extends over 13 amino acids. Germline loops: CDR1 GTSNPN, CDR2 SVGIG (reference sequence). V was pared by 0 bases and J by 8 bases, with 6 bases of the junction left unmatched. CDR3 DNA sequence: TGTGCCTGGAGTGTACTGGGCAGGGGGGGCTACACCTTC. The encoded protein is CAWSVLGRGGYTF.

V usage is TRBV4-2 and J usage is TRBJ1-4; D is undetermined. CDR1 and CDR2 (germline): LGHNA, YNFKEQ. V was pared by 4 bases and J by 8 bases, with 20 bases between. This CDR3 region has 16 residues. CDR3 DNA: TGTGCCAGCAGCCCCTCTTTTGGAGGAGTGGGGGAAAAACTGTTTTTT. Amino acids: CASSPSFGGVGEKLFF.

V is TRBV5-6 and J is TRBJ2-3, with D possibly matching TRBD1 (6 bases). Germline loops: CDR1 SGHDT, CDR2 YYEEEE. The V gene lost 3 bases and the J gene lost 3 bases, with 14 bases spanning the gap. The CDR3 has 15 amino acids. For the CDR3, the DNA is TGTGCCAGCAGCTGGAGAGATGGACAGACAGATACGCAGTATTTT. This gives the protein CASSWRDGQTDTQYF. The full variable domain, rest sourced from reference TRBV5-6 and TRBJ2-3, is DAGVTQSPTHLIKTRGQQVTLRCSPKSGHDTVSWYQQALGQGPQFIFQYYEEEERQRGNFPDRFSGHQFPNYSSELNVNALLLGDSALYLCASSWRDGQTDTQYFGPGTRLTVL.

This chain links TRBV28 with TRBJ1-1; D not certain. V gave up 6 bases and J gave up 11 bases, with 13 bases separating them. CDR3 size: 11 residues. Germline V CDR1 and CDR2: MDHEN, SYDVKM. As DNA, the CDR3 is TGTGCCAGCAGCCTAGAATCGTTGGCTTTCTTT. Amino acid sequence: CASSLESLAFF.

V usage is TRBV19 and J usage is TRBJ1-1; D perhaps matches TRBD1 (6 bases). Germline assignment: CDR1 LNHDA and CDR2 SQIVND (reference sequence). Trimming left V 3 bases short and J 5 bases short, with 13 bases between. CDR3 length: 14 amino acids. DNA for the CDR3: TGTGCCAGTAGTATTGGGGTGGGGACAACTGAAGCTTTCTTT. This encodes CASSIGVGTTEAFF.

This chain connects TRBV5-1 to TRBJ1-2; D is uncertain. V dropped 4 bases and J dropped 3 bases, with 13 bases sitting between them. This CDR3 spans 14 amino acids. CDR1 is SGHRS and CDR2 is YFSETQ in the germline V gene. CDR3 coding DNA: TGCGCCAGCAGCGCGCCGGGAGCATACTATGGCTACACCTTC. Residues: CASSAPGAYYGYTF.

The chain recombines TRBV28 with TRBJ2-3; no clear D. The V end was cut by 5 bases, the J end by 1 base, with 16 bases between. CDR3 size: 16 residues. CDR1 is MDHEN, CDR2 SYDVKM, per germline. The CDR3 coding sequence is TGTGCCAGCAGTCCCCCCTCATTGACCCGCACAGATACGCAGTATTTT. Amino acids: CASSPPSLTRTDTQYF.